This T cell receptor (beta chain) was observed in a study of cytomegalovirus exposure and HLA in healthy donors. Study results and limitations: In vitro assays verified that a few CMV-associated chains recognized CMV antigens specifically. It was reported that the classifier diagnosed cytomegalovirus status with high specificity and sensitivity in both the original and validation cohorts. It was taken for granted in presence/absence analyses that sequencing depth across donors was roughly uniform.

Among the donors, all were healthy bone marrow donors. This PCR relied on a set of 60 Vbeta primers and 13 Jbeta primers. Profiled with immunoSEQ multiplex PCR; TCRdb holds only in-frame clones, not every one. The sample lists over 100,000 clones, 74% seen once, with 2% to 2.5% in the top ten. This clone has a handful of counts. Its antigen is as yet unknown. V lost 2 bases to trimming and J lost 0 bases, with 11 bases between them. Germline assignment: CDR1 LNHDA and CDR2 SQIVND (reference sequence). The CDR3 extends over 16 amino acids. The source of this sequence is a human donor in good health. Sequencing was carried out using PBMCs. The chain uses TRBV19 and TRBJ1-3, with unresolved D. In DNA, the CDR3 is TGTGCCAGTAGTATACCCCGGACTAGCTCTGGAAACACCATATATTTT. As protein: CASSIPRTSSGNTIYF.